This T cell receptor beta chain was identified in a study of blood T cell repertoires in COVID-19. Whole-study context: Sites in the United States, Italy and Spain provided acute and convalescent COVID-19 samples. PBMCs, B-cell-depleted T cells, or T cells were the source of the cDNA or gDNA that made up the material.

Data came from immunoSEQ multiplex PCR; TCRdb stores just in-frame clones and leaves some out. The data show about 320,000 clones, roughly 90% seen once. Enrollment of patients from Seattle took place during active infection, with longitudinal follow-up. This clone occurred once. The germline CDR1 and CDR2 sequences are LNHDA and SQIVND (reference sequence). V gave up 5 bases and J gave up 0 bases, with 10 bases separating them. This CDR3 comprises 14 residues. This receptor was taken from a woman in her thirties with COVID-19, enrolled during active disease. The specimen was peripheral blood. The chain uses TRBV19 and TRBJ1-1; D may be TRBD1 (5 bases). The CDR3 region is CASSSQGMNTEAFF. CDR3 coding DNA: TGTGCCAGTAGTTCCCAGGGTATGAACACTGAAGCTTTCTTT.